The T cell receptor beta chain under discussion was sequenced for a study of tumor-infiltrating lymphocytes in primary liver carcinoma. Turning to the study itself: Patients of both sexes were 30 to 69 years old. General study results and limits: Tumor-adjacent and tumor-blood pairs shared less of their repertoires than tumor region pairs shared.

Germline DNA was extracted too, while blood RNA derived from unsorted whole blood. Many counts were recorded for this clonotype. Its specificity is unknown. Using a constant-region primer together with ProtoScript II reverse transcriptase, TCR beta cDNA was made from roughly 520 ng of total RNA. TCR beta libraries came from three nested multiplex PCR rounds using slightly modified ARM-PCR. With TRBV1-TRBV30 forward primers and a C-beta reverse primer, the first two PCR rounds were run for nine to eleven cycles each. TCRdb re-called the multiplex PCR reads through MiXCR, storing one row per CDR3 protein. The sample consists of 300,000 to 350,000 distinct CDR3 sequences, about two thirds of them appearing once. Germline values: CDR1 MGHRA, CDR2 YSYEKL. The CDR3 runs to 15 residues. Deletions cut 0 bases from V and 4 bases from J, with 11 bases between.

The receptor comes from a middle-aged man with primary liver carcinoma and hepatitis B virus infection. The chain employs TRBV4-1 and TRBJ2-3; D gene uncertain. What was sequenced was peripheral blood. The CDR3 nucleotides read TGCGCCAGCAGCCAAGATGTACGGGTGGCAGATACGCAGTATTTT. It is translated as CASSQDVRVADTQYF.